Below, 10 T cell receptor beta chains from the same sample are listed, as sequenced in a study of CD8 T cells in ankylosing spondylitis. TCRdb ran MiXCR on the 5' RACE reads and lists one entry per CDR3 protein. The sample lists some 130,000 distinct CDR3 sequences; about 8% were seen once. Sequenced input: synovial fluid, either unsorted or a sorted T cell fraction (not recorded which). These receptors originate from a male donor with ankylosing spondylitis.

This clonotype showed up many times. This sequence joins TRBV4-2 and TRBJ1-2; TRBD1 matches at 7 bases. The CDR3 is made up of 14 amino acids. The germline gives CDR1 LGHNA, CDR2 YNFKEQ. After removal of 4 bases from V and 4 bases from J, the junction contained 6 bases not matched to a gene. This CDR3 is CASSLNRGPYGYTF. The DNA for the CDR3 is TGTGCCAGCAGCCTCAACAGGGGCCCCTATGGCTACACCTTC.

There are many counts of this clonotype. This sequence joins TRBV20-1 and TRBJ2-3; D is undetermined. The CDR3 loop spans 12 amino acids. The germline V and J ends were trimmed by 0 bases and 14 bases, with 15 bases remaining between them. Per the germline V gene, CDR1 is DFQATT and CDR2 is SNEGSKA (reference sequence). CDR3 sequence reads: CSARDLISRLYF. In DNA form, the CDR3 reads TGCAGTGCTAGAGATCTAATTTCTCGGCTGTATTTT.

Points on this clonotype: This may arise from a read error, as a much more abundant clone is one base away. The rearrangement uses TRBV2 and TRBJ2-7; 8 bases align to TRBD1. Germline CDR1 SNHLY, CDR2 FYNNEI. The CDR3 length is 18 residues. In nucleotides, the CDR3 is TGTGCCCGCAGTGCCGAACGGACAGGGTCCTTCTTCTCCTACGAGCAGTACTTC. It yields the protein CARSAERTGSFFSYEQYF. Variable domain in full (rest from reference TRBV2 and TRBJ2-7): EPEVTQTPSHQVTQMGQEVILRCVPISNHLYFYWYRQILGQKVEFLVSFYNNEISEKSEIFDDQFSVERPDGSNFTLKIRSTKLEDSAMYFCARSAERTGSFFSYEQYFGPGTRLTVT.

This chain uses TRBV6-5 with TRBJ1-1; D gene ambiguous. The CDR3 loop spans 15 amino acids. In germline, CDR1 is MNHEY, CDR2 SVGAGI. V was pared by 0 bases and J by 4 bases, with 12 bases between. CDR3 in amino acids: CASSYSLIAGTEAFF. In nucleotides, the CDR3 is TGTGCCAGCAGTTACTCGTTAATAGCGGGCACTGAAGCTTTCTTT.

This clonotype has a handful of counts. The chain uses TRBV20-1 and TRBJ2-2, with a possible D match to TRBD1 (6 bases). V lost 3 bases to trimming and J lost 0 bases, with 20 bases between them. The germline gives CDR1 DFQATT, CDR2 SNEGSKA (reference sequence). This CDR3 is built from 18 residues. CDR3 loop: CSARDPLGQAANTGELFF. Here the CDR3 DNA reads TGCAGTGCTAGGGATCCTCTGGGACAAGCTGCGAACACCGGGGAGCTGTTTTTT.

The chain links TRBV11-2 to TRBJ1-1; 7 positions agree with TRBD1. CDR1 is SGHAT and CDR2 is FQNNGV in the germline V gene. The CDR3 totals 13 residues. The V and J ends lost 4 bases and 6 bases, in that order; junction bases with no gene match: 5. The CDR3 region has the DNA TGTGCCAGCAGCTCAAGACAGGGTTCTGAAGCTTTCTTT. This sequence encodes CASSSRQGSEAFF. The full variable domain, with the rest looked up from reference TRBV11-2 and TRBJ1-1, is EAGVAQSPRYKIIEKRQSVAFWCNPISGHATLYWYQQILGQGPKLLIQFQNNGVVDDSQLPKDRFSAERLKGVDSTLKIQPAKLEDSAVYLCASSSRQGSEAFFGQGTRLTVV.

The V gene is TRBV3-1, the J gene TRBJ2-7; D may match TRBD1 or TRBD2 (5 bases each). In germline, CDR1 is LGHDT, CDR2 YNNKEL (reference sequence). Deletions cut 10 bases from V and 2 bases from J, with 33 bases between. This CDR3 has 19 residues. CDR3 in amino acids: CAISRGLLSSEGSPYEQYF. In DNA, the CDR3 is TGTGCCATCAGTCGAGGTCTTTTGTCTTCAGAGGGGAGTCCCTACGAGCAGTACTTC.

This clonotype has a count of ten or more. The chain recombines TRBV7-2 with TRBJ2-7; the D gene is possibly TRBD1 (6 bases). Germline CDR1 and CDR2: SGHTA and FQGNSA. Trimming removed 5 bases at V and 8 bases at J, with 13 bases between. CDR3 size: 12 residues. For the CDR3, the DNA is TGTGCCAGCAGCCACGGACAGTCCAAGCAGTACTTC. Amino acid sequence: CASSHGQSKQYF.

Only a few counts were recorded for this clonotype. The chain joins TRBV9 to TRBJ2-1; TRBD2 aligns across 10 bases. This CDR3 spans 15 amino acids. Per germline, CDR1 SGDLS and CDR2 YYNGEE. The V segment lost 3 bases and the J segment 4 bases; nucleotides outside the gene matches: 4. DNA of the CDR3: TGTGCCAGCAGCGGGGGACTAGCGAGTTACAATGAGCAGTTCTTC. It codes for CASSGGLASYNEQFF.

This clonotype was seen a handful of times. The chain carries TRBV4-3 and TRBJ2-1; 9 nucleotides line up with TRBD2. V gave up 3 bases and J gave up 3 bases; unmatched junction bases: 3. The germline CDR1 and CDR2 sequences are LGHNA and YSLEER. The CDR3 covers 15 residues. This CDR3 is CASSHRTSDYNEQFF. In nucleotides, the CDR3 is TGCGCCAGCAGCCATAGGACTAGCGACTACAATGAGCAGTTCTTC.